One sample yielded the 24 T cell receptor beta chains listed below, sequenced in a study of CD8+ T cells in alopecia areata. RNA extraction and reverse transcription yielded cDNA as sequencing template. The assay was immunoSEQ multiplex PCR, and TCRdb's table has in-frame clones only and misses some. The sample lists roughly 200,000 clones, about 55% occurring once. Treatment given: oral pan-JAK inhibitor, 5-10 mg twice daily. Specimen: CD8+ T cells sorted from blood, collected at week 24, from a patient treated with tofacitinib. The receptors were gathered from a human donor with alopecia areata.

This clone was detected only a few times. The chain links TRBV7-6 to TRBJ2-7, with TRBD1 matching over 8 bases. The CDR3 is 14 amino acids. Germline CDR1 reads SGHVS; CDR2 reads FNYEAQ. V trimming: 5 bases; J trimming: 5 bases; junction bases outside the gene matches: 8. CDR3 protein: CASSAGTGVHEQYF. CDR3 nucleotide sequence: TGTGCCAGCAGCGCCGGGACAGGAGTCCACGAGCAGTACTTC.

This clone was seen only a few times. The chain has TRBV27 and TRBJ2-3; TRBD1 might be the D (6 bases). The V gene lost 3 bases and the J gene lost 1 base, with 17 bases spanning the gap. Germline lookup yields CDR1 MNHEY and CDR2 SMNVEV (reference sequence). The CDR3 loop spans 17 amino acids. CDR3 DNA: TGTGCCAGCAGTTTTGTACCCAAGAGGACAGGCACAGATACGCAGTATTTT. It yields the protein CASSFVPKRTGTDTQYF.

This clone was found once. The chain recombines TRBV5-6 with TRBJ2-7; 10 bases match TRBD1. The J segment lost 6 bases and the V segment lost 3 bases, leaving 3 bases of the junction unmatched. Germline assignment: CDR1 SGHDT and CDR2 YYEEEE. This CDR3 is 13 amino acids long. The CDR3 coding sequence is TGTGCCAGCAGCTACGACAGGGGGCTCGAGCAGTACTTC. Encoded protein: CASSYDRGLEQYF. Variable domain in full (rest from reference TRBV5-6 and TRBJ2-7): DAGVTQSPTHLIKTRGQQVTLRCSPKSGHDTVSWYQQALGQGPQFIFQYYEEEERQRGNFPDRFSGHQFPNYSSELNVNALLLGDSALYLCASSYDRGLEQYFGPGTRLTVT.

This clone came up a few times. The rearrangement uses TRBV18 and TRBJ1-2; D remains unclear. The CDR3 is made up of 14 amino acids. V was shortened by 1 base and J by 6 bases, with 12 bases between the two germline ends. Germline CDR1 and CDR2: KGHSH and LQKENI. CDR3 amino acids: CASSPRVEENGYTF. The CDR3 DNA reads TGTGCCAGCTCACCACGTGTCGAGGAAAATGGCTACACCTTC.

This clone was seen a few times. This chain connects TRBV7-9 to TRBJ2-2; D not resolved. The germline CDR1 and CDR2 sequences are SEHNR and FQNEAQ (reference sequence). The CDR3 loop spans 13 amino acids. The V end lost 1 base, the J end lost 5 bases, and 5 bases lay between the germline ends. The CDR3 bases are TGTGCCAGCAGCTTAGGGCCTACCGGGGAGCTGTTTTTT. Its translation: CASSLGPTGELFF.

The chain has TRBV19 and TRBJ2-7, with TRBD2 matching 11 bases. Germline V gene sequence: CDR1 LNHDA, CDR2 SQIVND (reference sequence). The J segment lost 2 bases and the V segment lost 4 bases, leaving 1 base of the junction unmatched. The CDR3 extends over 14 amino acids. The CDR3 DNA reads TGTGCCAGTAGTACGACTAGCGGGACCTACGAGCAGTACTTC. It yields the protein CASSTTSGTYEQYF.

The rearrangement links TRBV25-1 to TRBJ1-2, with unresolved D. CDR3 length: 13 residues. The V end was cut by 6 bases, the J end by 7 bases, with 15 bases between. Germline CDR1 MGHDK, CDR2 SYGVNS. The CDR3 loop is CASRGPLAGGYTF. The DNA for the CDR3 is TGTGCCAGCAGAGGACCCCTAGCTGGTGGCTACACCTTC.

The chain has TRBV5-6 and TRBJ2-4; the D gene could be TRBD1 or TRBD2 (5 bases each). The CDR3 is 13 amino acids. The germline V gene has CDR1 SGHDT and CDR2 YYEEEE. V gave up 4 bases and J gave up 7 bases, with 12 bases separating them. CDR3 loop: CASSPGTRNIQYF. CDR3 DNA: TGTGCCAGCAGCCCCGGGACGCGGAACATTCAGTACTTC.

V is TRBV5-1 and J is TRBJ2-3; TRBD1 matches at 8 bases. The CDR3 runs to 16 residues. The V gene's germline CDR1 is SGHRS and CDR2 YFSETQ. With V trimmed by 4 bases and J by 4 bases, 11 bases remained unmatched. The CDR3 DNA is TGCGCCAGCAGCCCGGCCCAGGGGGCGCGCCCAGATACGCAGTATTTT. Its translation: CASSPAQGARPDTQYF.

V is TRBV29-1 and J is TRBJ2-7, with 13 bases identical to TRBD2. CDR3 length: 15 residues. Looked up from germline, CDR1 is SQVTM and CDR2 is ANQGSEA. The trim removed 4 bases at V and 3 bases at J, leaving 6 bases unmatched. The CDR3 bases are TGCAGCGTTGTCGGGACTAGCGGGGTCTTCTACGAGCAGTACTTC. Amino acids: CSVVGTSGVFYEQYF.

The table lists this clone with a few counts. The V gene is TRBV27, the J gene TRBJ2-1; TRBD1 matches at 7 bases. In germline, CDR1 is MNHEY, CDR2 SMNVEV (reference sequence). This CDR3 is built from 12 residues. The junction had 6 bases not matched to a gene; V was cut back by 4 bases and J by 12 bases. The DNA for the CDR3 is TGTGCCAGCAGTTCCGATGACAGGGTGCAGTTCTTC. Residues: CASSSDDRVQFF.

This sequence joins TRBV9 and TRBJ2-7, with D perhaps matching TRBD1 (6 bases). Looked up from germline, CDR1 is SGDLS and CDR2 is YYNGEE. V was pared by 4 bases and J by 3 bases, with 14 bases between. CDR3 length: 14 residues. CDR3 nucleotide sequence: TGTGCCAGCAGCCCCGACAGGTGGGACTACGAGCAGTACTTC. Translating it yields CASSPDRWDYEQYF.

This clone was observed a few times. The chain combines TRBV11-2 with TRBJ2-6; D call uncertain. Germline CDR1 reads SGHAT; CDR2 reads FQNNGV. CDR3 length equals 14 residues. V lost 6 bases and J lost 4, with 10 bases in between. The chain's CDR3 is CASSRDSGANVLTF. The CDR3, as DNA: TGTGCCAGCAGTCGCGACTCAGGGGCCAACGTCCTGACTTTC.

V is TRBV2 and J is TRBJ2-3; D perhaps matches TRBD2 (7 bases). In germline, CDR1 is SNHLY, CDR2 FYNNEI. There are 15 residues in the CDR3. Trimming took off 4 bases at V and 4 bases at J, with 15 bases between the two ends. In DNA form, the CDR3 reads TGTGCCAGCAGTGGGGCGGGGGCCTCCTCAGATACGCAGTATTTT. As protein: CASSGAGASSDTQYF.

This sequence joins TRBV27 and TRBJ2-3, with D hard to call. Germline CDR1 reads MNHEY; CDR2 reads SMNVEV (reference sequence). CDR3 length: 14 residues. The V gene lost 2 bases and the J gene lost 6 bases, with 12 bases spanning the gap. CDR3 in amino acids: CASSLETDVDTQYF. Written as DNA, the CDR3 is TGTGCCAGCAGTTTAGAAACGGACGTGGATACGCAGTATTTT.

The chain joins TRBV5-1 to TRBJ1-1; maybe TRBD1 (5 bases). V shed 5 bases and J shed 1 base, with 12 bases lying between them. Germline V gives CDR1 SGHRS, CDR2 YFSETQ. The CDR3 spans 14 residues. The CDR3 nucleotides read TGCGCCAGCAGGGAGGGGCACTCGAACACTGAAGCTTTCTTT. This sequence encodes CASREGHSNTEAFF.

The CDR3 coding sequence is TGTGCCAGCAGTTTCCGCAATGAGCAGTTCTTC. It yields the protein CASSFRNEQFF. The V and J genes are TRBV27 and TRBJ2-1; D is unresolved. Trimming removed 3 bases from V and 6 bases from J, with 3 bases in between. CDR3 length equals 11 residues. CDR1 and CDR2 (germline): MNHEY, SMNVEV (reference sequence).

The chain links TRBV7-8 to TRBJ2-1; D may correspond to TRBD1 or TRBD2 (5 bases each). The CDR3 is 17 residues long. Trimming left V 1 base short and J 8 bases short, with 21 bases between. Germline V lookup: CDR1 SGHVS, CDR2 FQNEAQ. The CDR3 DNA follows: TGTGCCAGCAGCTTAGAGAAGGGACGGACCCTAATCGATGAGCAGTTCTTC. Translating it yields CASSLEKGRTLIDEQFF. The full variable domain, with the rest looked up from reference TRBV7-8 and TRBJ2-1, is GAGVSQSPRYKVAKRGQDVALRCDPISGHVSLFWYQQALGQGPEFLTYFQNEAQLDKSGLPSDRFFAERPEGSVSTLKIQRTQQEDSAVYLCASSLEKGRTLIDEQFFGPGTRLTVL.

The chain combines TRBV15 with TRBJ2-6; no clear D gene. V lost 10 bases, J lost 4 bases, and 14 bases lay in between. This CDR3 is 14 amino acids long. Germline CDR1 is LNHNV and CDR2 is YYDKDF (reference sequence). The CDR3 nucleotides read TGTGCCATCGAATCTGCTCTGGGGGCCAACGTCCTGACTTTC. Protein product: CAIESALGANVLTF. The variable domain in full, completed from reference TRBV15 and TRBJ2-6, reads DAMVIQNPRYQVTQFGKPVTLSCSQTLNHNVMYWYQQKSSQAPKLLFHYYDKDFNNEADTPDNFQSRRPNTSFCFLDIRSPGLGDTAMYLCAIESALGANVLTFGAGSRLTVL.

This chain links TRBV9 with TRBJ2-5, with 9 bases fitting TRBD2. The CDR3 contains 16 residues. CDR1 and CDR2 (germline): SGDLS, YYNGEE. Trimming cost V 1 base and J 5 bases; bases outside gene matches: 9. The CDR3 loop is CASSVQSGGLGETQYF. CDR3 bases: TGTGCCAGCAGCGTACAGAGCGGGGGGCTTGGGGAGACCCAGTACTTC.

This clone was recorded a few times. The chain links TRBV27 to TRBJ2-3; either TRBD1 or TRBD2 may supply D (6 bases each). CDR3 size: 15 residues. CDR1 is MNHEY and CDR2 is SMNVEV in the germline V gene (reference sequence). V was trimmed by 7 bases and J by 1 base, leaving 15 bases between them. Here the CDR3 reads CASTFLRGGTDTQYF. The CDR3 region has the DNA TGTGCCAGCACTTTTCTGAGGGGGGGCACAGATACGCAGTATTTT.

The rearrangement uses TRBV9 and TRBJ2-4; D gene ambiguous. Germline CDR1 is SGDLS and CDR2 is YYNGEE. This CDR3 has 13 amino acids. Trimming took off 3 bases at V and 0 bases at J, with 4 bases between the two ends. This CDR3 is CASSAGAKNIQYF. Written as DNA, the CDR3 is TGTGCCAGCAGCGCCGGAGCCAAAAACATTCAGTACTTC.

This rearrangement joins TRBV7-9 to TRBJ2-3; TRBD2 might be the D (6 bases). The germline V and J ends were trimmed by 2 bases and 2 bases, with 23 bases remaining between them. This CDR3 comprises 19 residues. The germline CDR1 and CDR2 sequences are SEHNR and FQNEAQ (reference sequence). The CDR3 reads CASSLFSIAGGEHTDTQYF. For the CDR3, the DNA is TGTGCCAGCAGCTTATTCTCCATTGCGGGCGGGGAACACACAGATACGCAGTATTTT.

This clone has only a few counts. The V call is TRBV29-1, the J call TRBJ1-6; TRBD1 aligns across 8 bases. V dropped 5 bases and J dropped 7; count of bases not matched to a gene: 7. CDR1 and CDR2 from the germline V gene are SQVTM and ANQGSEA. This CDR3 is 14 amino acids long. CDR3 sequence: CSVHDGQGNSPLHF. CDR3 nucleotide sequence: TGCAGCGTTCATGATGGACAGGGCAATTCACCCCTCCACTTT. Using reference TRBV29-1 and TRBJ1-6 for the parts outside the CDR3, the full variable domain is SAVISQKPSRDICQRGTSLTIQCQVDSQVTMMFWYRQQPGQSLTLIATANQGSEATYESGFVIDKFPISRPNLTFSTLTVSNMSPEDSSIYLCSVHDGQGNSPLHFGNGTRLTVT.